Shown below are 19 T cell receptor beta chains from a single sample sequenced in a study of blood T cell repertoires in COVID-19. Assay: immunoSEQ multiplex PCR; the TCRdb copy retains only in-frame clones and omits some. The sample lists 150,000 to 200,000 clones; 80% to 95% were seen once. Material: peripheral blood. These receptors were taken from a man aged 25-45 years with COVID-19, enrolled during active disease.

Remarks on this clone: A much larger clone is a single base away; this may be a read error. CDR3 nucleotides: TGTGCCAGCAGCTTCCGGGACAGCCAAGAGACCCAGTACTTC. Amino acids: CASSFRDSQETQYF. This sequence joins TRBV7-9 and TRBJ2-5, with 7 bases matching TRBD1. Trimming removed 3 bases from V and 1 base from J; junction bases left unmatched: 2. Germline values: CDR1 SEHNR, CDR2 FQNEAQ (reference sequence). The CDR3 has 14 amino acids.

V usage is TRBV19 and J usage is TRBJ1-5, with 7 bases lining up with TRBD1. The CDR3 extends over 16 amino acids. With 7 bases clipped from V and 6 bases from J, the junction kept 15 bases outside the gene matches. The V gene's germline CDR1 is LNHDA and CDR2 SQIVND (reference sequence). CDR3 DNA: TGTGCCAGTACAGGGGGGCCGGACAGGTACGGTCAGCCCCAGCATTTT. Translating it yields CASTGGPDRYGQPQHF.

The DNA of the CDR3 is TGTGCCAGCAGTTACTCGAGTTTATGGACAGGGGGAGTCGATCAGCCCCAGCATTTT. Translating it yields CASSYSSLWTGGVDQPQHF. The chain recombines TRBV6-2 or TRBV6-3 with TRBJ1-5; 10 positions agree with TRBD1. The CDR3 contains 19 residues. Germline V gene data show CDR1 as MNHEY and CDR2 as SVGEGT. V dropped 0 bases and J dropped 5; count of bases not matched to a gene: 13.

This chain uses TRBV4-3 with TRBJ1-5; weak D call: TRBD1 (6 bases). CDR1 and CDR2 (germline): LGHNA, YSLEER. The length of the CDR3 is 13 residues. V was pared by 2 bases and J by 5 bases, with 7 bases between. The CDR3 nucleotides are TGCGCCAGCAGCCAACACAGGGATCAGCCCCAGCATTTT. This gives the protein CASSQHRDQPQHF.

The J gene is TRBJ1-1, the V gene TRBV6-5; weak D call: TRBD1 (6 bases). Between the trimmed V and J ends, which lost 2 bases and 3 bases, there was a span of 13 bases. There are 15 residues in the CDR3. CDR1 and CDR2 from the germline V gene are MNHEY and SVGAGI. CDR3 protein: CASSYPNRADTEAFF. CDR3 nucleotides: TGTGCCAGCAGTTACCCAAACAGGGCTGACACTGAAGCTTTCTTT.

The rearrangement joins TRBV9 to TRBJ1-4, with 10 nucleotides matching TRBD1. CDR3 length: 15 residues. V dropped 3 bases and J dropped 8; count of bases not matched to a gene: 7. Germline V gene sequence: CDR1 SGDLS, CDR2 YYNGEE. CDR3 nucleotides: TGTGCCAGCAGCGAGGAAGGACAGGGGGAAGAAAAACTGTTTTTT. Translated, it gives CASSEEGQGEEKLFF.

This sequence joins TRBV10-3 and TRBJ2-7, with TRBD2 matching over 7 bases. V dropped 5 bases and J dropped 0; count of bases not matched to a gene: 4. CDR3 size: 14 residues. Germline values: CDR1 ENHRY, CDR2 SYGVKD. In nucleotides, the CDR3 is TGTGCCATCAGTACGAGCGGGAACTCCTACGAGCAGTACTTC. It codes for CAISTSGNSYEQYF.

The chain carries TRBV25-1 and TRBJ2-2, with D possibly being TRBD2 (5 bases). Trimming stripped 6 bases from V and 4 bases from J, with 15 bases between. Germline V gene data show CDR1 as MGHDK and CDR2 as SYGVNS. The CDR3 length is 15 residues. This CDR3 is CASRERTGITGELFF. The CDR3 bases are TGTGCCAGCAGGGAGAGGACTGGTATCACCGGGGAGCTGTTTTTT. Looking up the rest from reference TRBV25-1 and TRBJ2-2 gives the full variable domain: EADIYQTPRYLVIGTGKKITLECSQTMGHDKMYWYQQDPGMELHLIHYSYGVNSTEKGDLSSESTVSRIRTEHFPLTLESARPSHTSQYLCASRERTGITGELFFGEGSRLTVL.

This chain joins TRBV24-1 and TRBJ2-3, with 13 bases that match TRBD2. Germline CDR1 is KGHDR and CDR2 is SFDVKD. With V trimmed by 4 bases and J by 7 bases, 7 bases remained unmatched. This CDR3 has 16 residues. CDR3 in amino acids: CATSERTSGRRNTQYF. The CDR3 DNA sequence: TGTGCCACCAGTGAACGGACTAGCGGGAGAAGAAATACGCAGTATTTT.

CDR3: CASSSSRGWNEQYF. CDR3 coding DNA: TGTGCCAGCAGCTCCTCCAGGGGATGGAATGAGCAGTACTTC. The chain carries TRBV7-9 and TRBJ2-7, with a weak D call TRBD1 (6 bases). CDR1 is SEHNR, CDR2 FQNEAQ, per germline (reference sequence). V lost 4 bases to trimming and J lost 7 bases, with 17 bases between them. CDR3 length equals 14 residues.

The V and J genes are TRBV10-2 and TRBJ1-4; TRBD1 agrees at 9 bases. V gave up 6 bases and J gave up 6 bases; unmatched junction bases: 8. Germline V gene sequence: CDR1 WSHSY, CDR2 SAAADI. The CDR3 is made up of 15 amino acids. The CDR3 DNA reads TGCGCCAGCAGCGAACCGGGACAGGGCGATGAAAAACTGTTTTTT. Its translation: CASSEPGQGDEKLFF.

This clone was detected once. The chain has TRBV5-4 and TRBJ2-3; 9 bases align to TRBD2. CDR3 length: 17 residues. Per germline, CDR1 SGHNT and CDR2 YYREEE (reference sequence). Losses at the gene ends were 4 bases for V and 0 bases for J; bases not matched to a gene: 9. The CDR3 loop reads CASSPKHLAGSTDTQYF. CDR3 in DNA: TGTGCCAGCAGCCCGAAACACCTAGCGGGAAGCACAGATACGCAGTATTTT.

The chain has TRBV25-1 and TRBJ2-1; D is perhaps TRBD1 (6 bases). CDR3 length: 16 residues. Between the trimmed V and J ends, which lost 5 bases and 3 bases, there was a span of 17 bases. Looked up from germline, CDR1 is MGHDK and CDR2 is SYGVNS. As DNA, the CDR3 is TGTGCCAGCAGTACCAACACAGGGAACTACTACAATGAGCAGTTCTTC. It is translated as CASSTNTGNYYNEQFF.

The chain is built from TRBV11-2 and TRBJ1-2; 7 positions agree with TRBD1. V trimming: 5 bases; J trimming: 4 bases; junction bases outside the gene matches: 7. Germline CDR1 SGHAT, CDR2 FQNNGV. The CDR3 extends over 14 amino acids. The CDR3 region has the DNA TGTGCCAGCAGCCGTACAGGGGATAGCTATGGCTACACCTTC. Translating gives CASSRTGDSYGYTF.

The V gene is TRBV5-1, the J gene TRBJ2-7; TRBD1 agrees at 8 bases. J was trimmed by 2 bases and V by 6 bases; bases with no gene match: 19. The germline CDR1 and CDR2 sequences are SGHRS and YFSETQ. The CDR3 is 18 residues long. The DNA of the CDR3 is TGCGCCAGCAAGAGGACAGGGCTAGCAGGATTTGGACCCTACGAGCAGTACTTC. Protein sequence: CASKRTGLAGFGPYEQYF.

V gene TRBV7-3 combines with J gene TRBJ2-1; TRBD1 matches 10 bases. This CDR3 is 14 amino acids long. CDR1 SGHTA and CDR2 FQGTGA come from the germline V gene. Trimming removed 5 bases from V and 7 bases from J; junction bases left unmatched: 5. The CDR3 loop reads CASSPPGQGNEQFF. The CDR3 DNA follows: TGTGCCAGCAGCCCGCCGGGACAGGGGAATGAGCAGTTCTTC.

The chain combines TRBV7-3 with TRBJ2-1; 8 nucleotides match TRBD2. Trimming took 5 bases from V and 4 from J; bases not matched to a gene: 10. Germline assignment: CDR1 SGHTA and CDR2 FQGTGA. The CDR3 totals 16 residues. The CDR3, as DNA: TGTGCCAGCAGCCACATTAGCGGGGCCACTTACAATGAGCAGTTCTTC. Its protein is CASSHISGATYNEQFF.

The rearrangement links TRBV3-1 (or the pseudogene TRBV3-2) to TRBJ2-7; the match to TRBD2 covers 13 bases. The CDR3 extends over 15 amino acids. Germline loops: CDR1 LGHDT, CDR2 YNNKEL (reference sequence). With 3 bases clipped from V and 4 bases from J, the junction kept 3 bases outside the gene matches. Here the CDR3 DNA reads TGTGCCAGCAGCCATACTAGCGGGGGGGTATACGAGCAGTACTTC. Protein product: CASSHTSGGVYEQYF.

The sample holds one count of this clone. The genes are TRBV7-9 and TRBJ1-2, with D possibly TRBD1 on 6 matching bases. CDR1 is SEHNR, CDR2 FQNEAQ, per germline (reference sequence). The CDR3 has 13 amino acids. V was cut by 0 bases and J by 4 bases, with 6 bases left in between. The DNA of the CDR3 is TGTGCCAGCAGCTTAGCCAGGGGCTATGGCTACACCTTC. Translating it yields CASSLARGYGYTF.